Listed below are T cell receptor beta chains from one sample, sequenced in a study of vaccination and CD4 T cells after COVID-19. From the PCR reads, TCRdb called clonotypes with MiXCR, one entry per CDR3 protein. The top ten hold roughly 5% of the sample, which has roughly 24,000 distinct CDR3 sequences, around three fifths seen once. Antigens for these TCRs are unknown. The source material was CD4+ T cells from blood, cultured in vitro. Source of these receptors: a human donor who had recovered from COVID-19. Both conserved end residues are part of each CDR3. A D gene is named only where the DNA matches it firmly. Clone sizes are given selectively: once, few, many, or a class where the clone is expanded.

V	D	J	size	DNA	CDR3
TRBV7-2	.	TRBJ2-3	.	TGTGCCAGCAGCTTAGGATTTAGGGCAGATACGCAGTATTTT	CASSLGFRADTQYF
TRBV6-5	.	TRBJ1-2	few	TGTGCCAGCAGTTACTCGATTGGGGACAAGGCTGGCTACACCTTC	CASSYSIGDKAGYTF
TRBV27	.	TRBJ1-2	.	TGTGCCAGCAGTTTATTTGCACAGGCCCCTAACTATGGCTACACCTTC	CASSLFAQAPNYGYTF
TRBV2	.	TRBJ2-7	.	TGTGCCAGCAGTGATCGAGGGATGTCCTACGAGCAGTACTTC	CASSDRGMSYEQYF
TRBV4-3	.	TRBJ1-2	.	TGCGCCAGCAGCCAAGATCTAGGGCGACGAGAGTCTGACTATGGCTACACCTTC	CASSQDLGRRESDYGYTF
TRBV6-1	TRBD1	TRBJ2-7	few	TGTGCCAGCAGATCTTGGGGACAGGGGGTCGAGCAGTACTTC	CASRSWGQGVEQYF
TRBV7-9	.	TRBJ2-5	.	TGTGCCAGCAGCGTACCTAGGGTGTTTGGGGAGACCCAGTACTTC	CASSVPRVFGETQYF
TRBV21-1	.	TRBJ1-1	.	TGTGCCAGCAGCGGCTGGAACACTGAAGCTTTCTTT	CASSGWNTEAFF
TRBV6-2/TRBV6-3	TRBD1	TRBJ1-5	.	TGTGCCAGCAGTATCCAGGGGGGAAGCAATCAGCCCCAGCATTTT	CASSIQGGSNQPQHF
TRBV12-3/TRBV12-4	.	TRBJ1-3	.	TGTGCCAGCAGGGGGTACCCAGGCTCTGGAAACACCATATATTTT	CASRGYPGSGNTIYF
TRBV19	TRBD2	TRBJ2-1	.	TGTGCCAGTAGAACTAGCGCGGGGCTCTACAATGAGCAGTTCTTC	CASRTSAGLYNEQFF
TRBV20-1	.	TRBJ2-2	.	TGCAGTGCCGAGGGACTGAGCGGGGAGCTGTTTTTT	CSAEGLSGELFF
TRBV4-3	TRBD1	TRBJ1-2	.	TGCGCCAGCAGCCAAAAGGGGGGACAGTTAGTTTTCTCTAACTATGGCTACACCTTC	CASSQKGGQLVFSNYGYTF
TRBV18	.	TRBJ2-5	.	TGTGCCAGCTCACCGGGTGTGGTAGAGACCCAGTACTTC	CASSPGVVETQYF
TRBV20-1	.	TRBJ2-3	.	TGCTCCCCGGGGTTCACAGATACGCAGTATTTT	CSPGFTDTQYF